The 25 T cell receptor beta chains below all came from one sample that was sequenced in a study of regulatory T cells in long-lasting Graves disease. The TCR beta library used iRepertoire HTBI primers with Arm-PCR amplification of CDR3. Using its own MiXCR run on the multiplex PCR reads, TCRdb lists one record per CDR3 protein. The sample yields about half a million distinct CDR3 sequences, around 12% seen once. Time point defined: newly diagnosed GD, antithyroid drugs for less than 3 months. The TCR library was prepared using RNA isolated from PBMCs. These sequences were also reported in another study, on T cells in Graves' hyperthyroidism and ophthalmopathy.

Sequenced here: peripheral blood mononuclear cells (PBMCs), sampled at new diagnosis, from a patient treated with antithyroid drugs. These TCRs come from a woman in her twenties or thirties with Graves disease.

About this clonotype: Here the CDR3 omits its conserved ending phenylalanine or tryptophan, so a read error is the likely source. This CDR3 reads CASSDFTVGVALGGTDTQYS. For the CDR3, the DNA is TGTGCCAGCAGTGATTTTACCGTCGGGGTTGCCTTGGGTGGCACAGATACGCAGTATTCT. The rearrangement uses TRBV6-1 and TRBJ2-3, with D tentatively TRBD2 (5 bases). The length of the CDR3 is 20 residues. Germline V lookup: CDR1 MNHNS, CDR2 SASEGT. V lost 3 bases to trimming and J lost 1 base, with 26 bases between them.

There are a few counts of this clonotype. CDR3 sequence (DNA): TGTGCCAGCAGTGTATGGGGGACCAGTAACTACGAGCAGTACTTC. This codes for CASSVWGTSNYEQYF. J is TRBJ2-7 and V is TRBV6-1; either TRBD1 or TRBD2 may supply D (5 bases each). V shed 4 bases and J shed 3 bases, with 16 bases lying between them. CDR1 and CDR2 (germline): MNHNS, SASEGT. This CDR3 is built from 15 residues.

This clonotype was seen at least ten times. V usage is TRBV25-1 and J usage is TRBJ2-7; D is unclear. Trimming removed 4 bases at V and 3 bases at J, with 4 bases between. There are 11 residues in the CDR3. The germline V gene has CDR1 MGHDK and CDR2 SYGVNS. The CDR3: CASSGDYEQYF. The CDR3 region has the DNA TGTGCCAGCAGTGGAGACTACGAGCAGTACTTC.

This clonotype has ten or more counts. This chain joins TRBV28 and TRBJ2-1; 11 positions agree with TRBD2. The CDR3 length is 16 residues. Germline V gene data show CDR1 as MDHEN and CDR2 as SYDVKM. V shed 3 bases, J shed 5 bases, and the junction held 6 bases outside the gene matches. The CDR3 nucleotides read TGTGCCAGCAGTTTCTCCGGGACTAGCGGAAACAATGAGCAGTTCTTC. Amino acids: CASSFSGTSGNNEQFF.

This clonotype was detected many times. The rearrangement joins TRBV2 to TRBJ2-1; D is uncertain. CDR3 length equals 14 residues. Germline V gene sequence: CDR1 SNHLY, CDR2 FYNNEI. Trimming took off 0 bases at V and 5 bases at J, with 8 bases between the two ends. CDR3 region: CASSEALRDNEQFF. The DNA for the CDR3 is TGTGCCAGCAGTGAAGCGCTTCGAGACAATGAGCAGTTCTTC.

This clonotype was recorded at least ten times. The gene calls are TRBV27 and TRBJ2-7; no clear D gene. V lost 5 bases to trimming and J lost 4 bases, with 15 bases between them. Germline V gene lookup returns CDR1 MNHEY and CDR2 SMNVEV (reference sequence). The CDR3 length is 14 residues. This CDR3 reads CASSNLSSTYEQYF. CDR3 nucleotides: TGTGCCAGCAGTAATTTGTCGTCCACATACGAGCAGTACTTC.

This clonotype was found many times. The chain employs TRBV20-1 and TRBJ1-4; D ambiguous. V lost 4 bases to trimming and J lost 7 bases, with 16 bases between them. CDR1 is DFQATT, CDR2 SNEGSKA, per germline (reference sequence). CDR3 length: 14 amino acids. The DNA for the CDR3 is TGCAGTGCTATCTCAGCGGTACGGGGTGAAAAACTGTTTTTT. This gives the protein CSAISAVRGEKLFF.

This clonotype was counted between two and nine times. The rearrangement uses TRBV6-5 and TRBJ2-1; no firm D call. Germline V gene sequence: CDR1 MNHEY, CDR2 SVGAGI. This CDR3 spans 16 amino acids. Trimming removed 4 bases at V and 0 bases at J, with 13 bases between. CDR3 sequence: CASSFPITASYNEQFF. CDR3 bases: TGTGCCAGCAGTTTCCCAATCACAGCCTCCTACAATGAGCAGTTCTTC.

This clonotype was picked up a small number of times. The chain employs TRBV20-1 and TRBJ2-7; the D gene is possibly TRBD1 (5 bases). In germline, CDR1 is DFQATT, CDR2 SNEGSKA (reference sequence). This CDR3 contains 15 residues. V was clipped by 8 bases and J by 4 bases, with 24 bases between them. The CDR3 region is CSYDSIGSTDYEQYF. CDR3 in DNA: TGCAGTTACGACTCTATTGGATCGACAGATTACGAGCAGTACTTC.

This clonotype was seen ten or more times. The J gene is TRBJ2-1, the V gene TRBV10-3; 15 bases agree with TRBD2. This CDR3 is 20 amino acids long. Germline values: CDR1 ENHRY, CDR2 SYGVKD. Trimming at V came to 4 bases and at J to 0 bases, leaving 10 bases not matched to a gene. The CDR3 sequence is CAISGAGTSGRTSSYNEQFF. CDR3 coding DNA: TGTGCCATCAGTGGCGCCGGGACTAGCGGGAGGACAAGCTCCTACAATGAGCAGTTCTTC.

This clonotype was counted a few times. V and J are TRBV6-1 and TRBJ1-1; TRBD1 is a possible D gene (6 bases). This CDR3 has 13 residues. V gave up 7 bases and J gave up 4 bases, with 13 bases separating them. Germline V gives CDR1 MNHNS, CDR2 SASEGT. CDR3 amino acids: CASMWGGITEAFF. DNA of the CDR3: TGTGCCAGCATGTGGGGGGGCATCACTGAAGCTTTCTTT.

Concerning this clonotype: A much more abundant neighbour one base away suggests this may be a read error. The chain has TRBV13 and TRBJ2-1; tentatively, D is TRBD1 (6 bases). The V gene lost 0 bases and the J gene lost 10 bases, with 16 bases spanning the gap. Germline values: CDR1 PRHDT, CDR2 FYEKMQ (reference sequence). CDR3 length: 15 residues. The CDR3 sequence is CASSLGTGPGGEQFF. CDR3 sequence (DNA): TGTGCCAGCAGCTTAGGTACAGGGCCTGGCGGGGAGCAGTTCTTC.

As regards this clonotype: Possible read error: a much larger clone is one base away. The chain employs TRBV7-2 and TRBJ2-1; tentatively, D is TRBD2 (5 bases). The V end lost 2 bases, the J end lost 0 bases, and 8 bases lay between the germline ends. CDR3 size: 15 residues. Germline loops: CDR1 SGHTA, CDR2 FQGNSA. Here the CDR3 DNA reads TGTGCCAGCAGCTTAATGGGGAGCTCCTACAATGAGCAGTTCTTC. Translation gives CASSLMGSSYNEQFF.

The table lists this clonotype with many counts. One junction end does not reproduce the germline sequence, and a read error may be involved. V is TRBV27 and J is TRBJ2-2, with D perhaps being TRBD1 or TRBD2 (5 bases each). The CDR3 covers 14 residues. Germline CDR1 MNHEY, CDR2 SMNVEV (reference sequence). The CDR3 region is CASSLGPTTGELFF. The CDR3 DNA reads TGCGCCAGCAGCCTGGGACCAACCACCGGGGAGCTGTTTTTT.

This clonotype was detected many times. The chain uses TRBV6-1 and TRBJ1-6; D is ambiguous. Deletions cut 4 bases from V and 14 bases from J, with 12 bases between. Germline V gives CDR1 MNHNS, CDR2 SASEGT. The CDR3 runs to 12 residues. The CDR3 coding sequence is TGTGCCAGCAGTGGGACCCGGACGGCCCTCCACTTT. This codes for CASSGTRTALHF.

This clonotype was seen many times. The CDR3 nucleotides read TGTGCCAGCCAGGGGTACACTGAAGCTTTCTTT. Protein: CASQGYTEAFF. The chain combines TRBV18 with TRBJ1-1, with D tentatively TRBD1 (6 bases). CDR3 length: 11 amino acids. V lost 8 bases to trimming and J lost 3 bases, with 7 bases between them. Germline V lookup: CDR1 KGHSH, CDR2 LQKENI.

This clonotype was seen repeatedly, ten times or more. The chain has TRBV2 and TRBJ1-4, with TRBD1 as a possible D gene (5 bases). In germline, CDR1 is SNHLY, CDR2 FYNNEI. V lost 5 bases to trimming and J lost 1 base, with 14 bases between them. The length of the CDR3 is 16 residues. The CDR3 coding sequence is TGTGCCAGCAGTTCCCAGGGAGGTGAAACTAATGAAAAACTGTTTTTT. It is translated as CASSSQGGETNEKLFF. The entire variable domain, with the rest obtained from reference TRBV2 and TRBJ1-4, is as follows: EPEVTQTPSHQVTQMGQEVILRCVPISNHLYFYWYRQILGQKVEFLVSFYNNEISEKSEIFDDQFSVERPDGSNFTLKIRSTKLEDSAMYFCASSSQGGETNEKLFFGSGTQLSVL.

This clonotype was recorded many times. The V call is TRBV27, the J call TRBJ1-2, with TRBD1 matching over 7 bases. This CDR3 region has 15 residues. V was clipped by 2 bases and J by 2 bases; unmatched bases: 5. The germline V gene encodes CDR1 MNHEY and CDR2 SMNVEV (reference sequence). DNA for the CDR3: TGTGCCAGCAGTTTAAATACAGGGGCCAACTATGGCTACACCTTC. It translates to CASSLNTGANYGYTF.

This clonotype has a count of ten or more. The chain carries TRBV20-1 and TRBJ2-5, with 8 bases aligning to TRBD2. CDR1 and CDR2 (germline): DFQATT, SNEGSKA (reference sequence). V lost 3 bases, J lost 7 bases, and 10 bases stayed unmatched. The CDR3 totals 14 residues. This CDR3 is CSARFGTAGGTQYF. As DNA, the CDR3 is TGCAGTGCTAGGTTCGGGACGGCGGGGGGGACCCAGTACTTC.

This clonotype was recorded many times. The J gene is TRBJ2-2, the V gene TRBV6-2 or TRBV6-3; 7 bases map to TRBD1. CDR3 length: 16 residues. The germline V gene encodes CDR1 MNHEY and CDR2 SVGEGT. Losses at the gene ends were 4 bases for V and 5 bases for J; bases not matched to a gene: 10. The DNA of the CDR3 is TGTGCCAGCAGTTTAACAGGGGCCCTAAGGACCGGGGAGCTGTTTTTT. This gives the protein CASSLTGALRTGELFF.

This clonotype has ten or more counts. CDR3: CAWTVGGLDEKLFF. The CDR3 DNA follows: TGTGCCTGGACCGTGGGAGGGTTGGATGAAAAACTGTTTTTT. V is TRBV30 and J is TRBJ1-4; D unclear. The germline CDR1 and CDR2 sequences are GTSNPN and SVGIG (reference sequence). Trimming took off 4 bases at V and 6 bases at J, with 15 bases between the two ends. The CDR3 totals 14 residues. The variable domain in full, with the rest retrieved from reference TRBV30 and TRBJ1-4, is SQTIHQWPATLVQPVGSPLSLECTVEGTSNPNLYWYRQAAGRGLQLLFYSVGIGQISSEVPQNLSASRPQDRQFILSSKKLLLSDSGFYLCAWTVGGLDEKLFFGSGTQLSVL.

This clonotype was counted only a few times. The genes are TRBV6-1 and TRBJ2-1; maybe TRBD1 (5 bases). The V gene lost 6 bases and the J gene lost 3 bases, with 9 bases spanning the gap. CDR3 length: 13 amino acids. The germline CDR1 and CDR2 sequences are MNHNS and SASEGT. The CDR3 region is CASRGPGYNEQFF. DNA of the CDR3: TGTGCCAGCAGGGGGCCGGGCTACAATGAGCAGTTCTTC.

This clonotype came up many times. The chain couples TRBV4-1 to TRBJ2-7; TRBD2 matches at 8 bases. V was clipped by 1 base and J by 4 bases; unmatched bases: 6. Germline-derived CDR1 and CDR2 are MGHRA and YSYEKL. CDR3 length: 15 residues. The CDR3 protein is CASSQGTSGIYEQYF. CDR3 DNA: TGCGCCAGCAGCCAAGGTACTAGCGGAATTTACGAGCAGTACTTC.

In its sample, this clonotype was seen many times. One junction end disagrees with the germline gene, perhaps due to a read error. The chain employs TRBV11-2 and TRBJ2-2; a possible D gene is TRBD2 (6 bases). Per germline, CDR1 SGHAT and CDR2 FQNNGV. This CDR3 has 16 residues. In nucleotides, the CDR3 is TGTGTCAGCAGCTTCGGGGGAGGAACGAACACCGGGGAGCTGTTTTTT. Amino acid sequence: CVSSFGGGTNTGELFF. Drawing the rest from reference TRBV11-2 and TRBJ2-2, the complete variable domain is EAGVAQSPRYKIIEKRQSVAFWCNPISGHATLYWYQQILGQGPKLLIQFQNNGVVDDSQLPKDRFSAERLKGVDSTLKIQPAKLEDSAVYLCVSSFGGGTNTGELFFGEGSRLTVL.

The table lists this clonotype with a few counts. With a far larger clone one base away, a read error is the likely cause. The chain carries TRBV10-3 and TRBJ2-1, with TRBD2 identical over 7 bases. The CDR3 covers 15 residues. Germline V gives CDR1 ENHRY, CDR2 SYGVKD. The V segment lost 2 bases and the J segment 10 bases; nucleotides outside the gene matches: 11. The CDR3 spells CAISEKAGVRSEQFF. The CDR3 DNA reads as TGTGCCATCAGTGAGAAGGCGGGAGTCCGTTCCGAGCAGTTCTTC.